This T cell receptor (beta chain) was documented in a study of chemoradiotherapy in HPV16-positive cancers. The study's findings and limits: HPV-specific T cells were functionally defined from only a couple of HPV16-positive patients.

Germline values: CDR1 MNHNS, CDR2 SASEGT. After removal of 5 bases from V and 5 bases from J, the junction contained 3 bases not matched to a gene. This CDR3 is built from 15 residues. Sequencing used immunoSEQ multiplex PCR; TCRdb keeps in-frame clones, though not all of them. The sample has over 15,000 clones; around 84% are singletons. This clone was detected only once. Its antigen is as yet unknown. Repertoires were sampled repeatedly during chemoradiotherapy. J is TRBJ1-6 and V is TRBV6-1, with 10 bases that match TRBD1. The origin of this receptor is a human donor with HPV-associated anogenital cancer. Source: blood, taken from a patient who underwent chemoradiotherapy. CDR3 region: CASSPTGGHNSPLHF. For the CDR3, the DNA is TGTGCCAGCAGTCCGACAGGGGGCCATAATTCACCCCTCCACTTT.